The 25 T cell receptor beta chains below were found in one sample sequenced in a study of cytomegalovirus exposure and HLA in healthy donors. In the PCR, 60 Vbeta and 13 Jbeta primers were used. Assay used: immunoSEQ multiplex PCR; TCRdb lists only in-frame clones, some missing. The sample has over 150,000 clones; roughly 82% are singletons. The sample consisted of PBMCs. The receptors derive from a middle-aged man in good health and CMV-seropositive.

V usage is TRBV5-6 and J usage is TRBJ2-1, with D possibly TRBD1 on 6 matching bases. Germline CDR1 SGHDT, CDR2 YYEEEE. V shed 0 bases and J shed 4 bases, with 17 bases lying between them. The CDR3 runs 17 residues. CDR3 region: CASSLGPQGIAYNEQFF. Here the CDR3 DNA reads TGTGCCAGCAGCTTGGGACCACAGGGTATAGCATACAATGAGCAGTTCTTC.

The chain combines TRBV4-3 with TRBJ1-3; 7 positions agree with TRBD1. There are 17 residues in the CDR3. V dropped 3 bases and J dropped 3; count of bases not matched to a gene: 11. Per the germline V gene, CDR1 is LGHNA and CDR2 is YSLEER. The CDR3: CASSHTPGTVLGNTIYF. The CDR3 DNA is TGCGCCAGCAGCCACACACCAGGGACAGTGCTTGGAAACACCATATATTTT.

The chain couples TRBV13 to TRBJ2-5; D may be TRBD2 (5 bases). CDR1 is PRHDT and CDR2 is FYEKMQ in the germline V gene (reference sequence). The CDR3 is 16 residues long. Trimming left V 5 bases short and J 0 bases short, with 16 bases between. The CDR3 here is CASSALGRADQETQYF. The CDR3 DNA sequence: TGTGCCAGCAGCGCCCTCGGCCGAGCGGACCAAGAGACCCAGTACTTC.

The chain links TRBV7-3 to TRBJ1-1; no definite D call. Deletions cut 2 bases from V and 3 bases from J, with 7 bases between. This CDR3 spans 13 amino acids. Germline V CDR1 and CDR2: SGHTA, FQGTGA. In DNA, the CDR3 is TGTGCCAGCAGCTTACATGCAGACACTGAAGCTTTCTTT. This sequence encodes CASSLHADTEAFF. Filled out from reference TRBV7-3 and TRBJ1-1, the complete variable domain reads GAGVSQTPSNKVTEKGKYVELRCDPISGHTALYWYRQSLGQGPEFLIYFQGTGAADDSGLPNDRFFAVRPEGSVSTLKIQRTERGDSAVYLCASSLHADTEAFFGQGTRLTVV.

This sequence joins TRBV7-3 and TRBJ2-1; D may be TRBD2 (5 bases). Trimming shortened V by 3 bases and J by 2 bases, and 11 bases separated the two germline ends. This CDR3 has 15 amino acids. The germline V gene encodes CDR1 SGHTA and CDR2 FQGTGA. The CDR3 reads CASSFQAAAYNEQFF. The CDR3 region has the DNA TGTGCCAGCAGCTTCCAAGCGGCCGCCTACAATGAGCAGTTCTTC.

The rearrangement joins TRBV27 to TRBJ1-5, with 10 nucleotides matching TRBD1. Germline CDR1 and CDR2: MNHEY and SMNVEV (reference sequence). The CDR3 length is 14 residues. After removal of 6 bases from V and 6 bases from J, the junction contained 5 bases not matched to a gene. CDR3 coding DNA: TGTGCCAGCAGGACACGACAGGGGGCTCAGCCCCAGCATTTT. As protein: CASRTRQGAQPQHF.

V and J are TRBV28 and TRBJ1-2; TRBD1 agrees at 9 bases. This CDR3 region has 16 residues. V gave up 4 bases and J gave up 3 bases; unmatched junction bases: 9. In germline, CDR1 is MDHEN, CDR2 SYDVKM. This CDR3 is CASSSGQGPTDYGYTF. In nucleotides, the CDR3 is TGTGCCAGCAGTTCGGGACAGGGACCTACAGACTATGGCTACACCTTC.

The chain combines TRBV7-3 with TRBJ2-1; TRBD2 matches 10 bases. With V trimmed by 11 bases and J by 9 bases, 10 bases remained unmatched. The CDR3 totals 13 residues. Germline values: CDR1 SGHTA, CDR2 FQGTGA. The CDR3 bases are TGTGCCTCCTCGGGACTAGCGAAGGGTGAGCAGTTCTTC. Amino acid sequence: CASSGLAKGEQFF. Together with reference TRBV7-3 and TRBJ2-1, the CDR3 gives the full variable domain: GAGVSQTPSNKVTEKGKYVELRCDPISGHTALYWYRQSLGQGPEFLIYFQGTGAADDSGLPNDRFFAVRPEGSVSTLKIQRTERGDSAVYLCASSGLAKGEQFFGPGTRLTVL.

V usage is TRBV6-5 and J usage is TRBJ1-1; 8 bases align to TRBD1. The CDR3 is 14 amino acids. Germline assignment: CDR1 MNHEY and CDR2 SVGAGI. The V and J ends lost 5 bases and 5 bases, in that order; junction bases with no gene match: 7. The CDR3 bases are TGTGCCAGCAGTGCCTTAACAGGGGGGACTGAAGCTTTCTTT. Protein: CASSALTGGTEAFF.

The chain combines TRBV29-1 with TRBJ1-1; tentatively, D is TRBD1 (6 bases). This CDR3 is built from 14 residues. Germline V gene data show CDR1 as SQVTM and CDR2 as ANQGSEA. V lost 5 bases to trimming and J lost 6 bases, with 19 bases between them. The CDR3 loop is CSVLIGRGKSEAFF. The CDR3 DNA follows: TGCAGCGTTCTGATCGGCAGGGGAAAATCTGAAGCTTTCTTT.

The chain recombines TRBV5-6 with TRBJ2-1, with D perhaps matching TRBD2 (5 bases). This CDR3 is built from 14 residues. Germline-derived CDR1 and CDR2 are SGHDT and YYEEEE. The germline V and J ends were trimmed by 6 bases and 9 bases, with 19 bases remaining between them. Here the CDR3 DNA reads TGTGCCAGCACCCCCAGCGGCGCGAGCCCTGAGCAGTTCTTC. It encodes CASTPSGASPEQFF.

This chain uses TRBV4-1 with TRBJ2-7; 8 bases line up with TRBD1. V lost 0 bases and J lost 2; bases outside the gene matches: 6. The CDR3 sequence is 16 residues long. The germline gives CDR1 MGHRA, CDR2 YSYEKL. Here the CDR3 reads CASSQESTGDTYEQYF. The CDR3 nucleotides read TGCGCCAGCAGCCAAGAATCGACAGGGGACACCTACGAGCAGTACTTC.

About this clone: One end of the junction fails to match germline, which may point to a read error. This chain uses TRBV19 with TRBJ2-2; D might be TRBD2 (7 bases). Germline lookup yields CDR1 LNHDA and CDR2 SQIVND (reference sequence). This CDR3 is 13 amino acids long. In DNA form, the CDR3 reads TGTGCCAGTAGTTGGGGGGGCACCGGGGGGCTGTTTTTT. Translated, it gives CASSWGGTGGLFF.

This chain uses TRBV6-1 with TRBJ2-1; D is perhaps TRBD1 (5 bases). Trimming cost V 6 bases and J 0 bases, with 9 bases left between them. Looked up from germline, CDR1 is MNHNS and CDR2 is SASEGT. This CDR3 contains 14 residues. The DNA of the CDR3 is TGTGCCAGCAGAGACAGAAGCTCCTACAATGAGCAGTTCTTC. This encodes CASRDRSSYNEQFF.

The genes are TRBV6-1 and TRBJ2-3; TRBD2 is a possible D gene (7 bases). The CDR3 length is 15 residues. Looked up from germline, CDR1 is MNHNS and CDR2 is SASEGT. Trimming took off 1 base at V and 12 bases at J, with 20 bases between the two ends. In nucleotides, the CDR3 is TGTGCCAGCAGTGAAGTCACCTCCGGGGGGCCCCGACAGTATTTT. Translated: CASSEVTSGGPRQYF.

The gene calls are TRBV10-2 and TRBJ2-3; D perhaps matches TRBD1 (6 bases). Germline CDR1 and CDR2: WSHSY and SAAADI. Trimming removed 4 bases from V and 2 bases from J, with 10 bases in between. The CDR3 loop spans 14 amino acids. The CDR3 DNA reads TGCGCCAGCAGTGTGCAGGGGACCACAGATACGCAGTATTTT. This translates into CASSVQGTTDTQYF.

The sample holds one count of this clone. This rearrangement joins TRBV4-1 to TRBJ1-3; TRBD1 might be the D (6 bases). Germline V gene data show CDR1 as MGHRA and CDR2 as YSYEKL. Trimming left V 4 bases short and J 2 bases short, with 27 bases between. The CDR3 runs 20 residues. The CDR3 region is CASSRLPGTITLTAGNTIYF. The CDR3 DNA sequence: TGCGCCAGCAGCCGTCTCCCCGGGACAATCACGTTGACAGCTGGAAACACCATATATTTT.

This chain uses TRBV7-2 with TRBJ2-4, with 9 bases matching TRBD2. The CDR3 has 17 residues. Germline CDR1 SGHTA, CDR2 FQGNSA. Germline trimming cut 3 bases from V and 4 bases from J; bases unmatched to any gene: 10. The CDR3 DNA follows: TGTGCCAGCAGCTTGTCAGTTGGCGGGGGGGCGAAAAACATTCAGTACTTC. It translates to CASSLSVGGGAKNIQYF.

The chain couples TRBV9 to TRBJ1-3; possibly TRBD1 for D (5 bases). This CDR3 is built from 16 residues. Trimming pared 0 bases from V and 0 bases from J, leaving 10 bases between. Germline V CDR1 and CDR2: SGDLS, YYNGEE. CDR3 nucleotide sequence: TGTGCCAGCAGCGTAGGGCCGGGGGTCTCTGGAAACACCATATATTTT. As protein: CASSVGPGVSGNTIYF.

The chain uses TRBV19 and TRBJ1-5; D uncertain. The CDR3 has 15 amino acids. The germline V gene has CDR1 LNHDA and CDR2 SQIVND (reference sequence). Trimming removed 7 bases from V and 1 base from J, with 14 bases in between. DNA of the CDR3: TGTGCCAGTAAATGGTTGACAAGCAGCAATCAGCCCCAGCATTTT. Amino acid sequence: CASKWLTSSNQPQHF. The entire variable domain, with the rest obtained from reference TRBV19 and TRBJ1-5, is as follows: DGGITQSPKYLFRKEGQNVTLSCEQNLNHDAMYWYRQDPGQGLRLIYYSQIVNDFQKGDIAEGYSVSREKKESFPLTVTSAQKNPTAFYLCASKWLTSSNQPQHFGDGTRLSIL.

The V and J genes are TRBV12-5 and TRBJ2-7; 8 bases are a match to TRBD2. Unmatched junction bases numbered 14, after V lost 5 bases and J lost 2 bases. The CDR3 extends over 17 amino acids. Germline-derived CDR1 and CDR2 are LGHNT and FRNRAP. DNA of the CDR3: TGTGCTAGTGGTCCCCTAGAAGTTAGCGGGATCCCCTACGAGCAGTACTTC. Its translation is CASGPLEVSGIPYEQYF.

The rearrangement joins TRBV7-6 to TRBJ2-7; 10 bases match TRBD1. Germline CDR1 reads SGHVS; CDR2 reads FNYEAQ. V lost 1 base, J lost 2 bases, and 8 bases stayed unmatched. There are 17 residues in the CDR3. CDR3 DNA sequence: TGTGCCAGCAGCTTAGAGGTATCCGGGACAGGGGCCTACGAGCAGTACTTC. It specifies CASSLEVSGTGAYEQYF.

This clone was observed once. The gene calls are TRBV15 and TRBJ2-1; D uncertain. V was trimmed by 1 base and J by 4 bases, leaving 17 bases between them. The length of the CDR3 is 17 residues. The germline V gene has CDR1 LNHNV and CDR2 YYDKDF (reference sequence). CDR3 bases: TGTGCCACCAGCAGAGGACCTGTGGCTAGTTCATACAATGAGCAGTTCTTC. Its translation: CATSRGPVASSYNEQFF.

This clone was picked up one time. J is TRBJ2-6 and V is TRBV5-6, with D uncertain. The CDR3 consists of 15 residues. Trimming removed 1 base from V and 0 bases from J, with 5 bases in between. Germline V gene data show CDR1 as SGHDT and CDR2 as YYEEEE. CDR3 region: CASSLSHSGANVLTF. CDR3 in DNA: TGTGCCAGCAGCTTGTCACACTCTGGGGCCAACGTCCTGACTTTC.

The chain is built from TRBV7-9 and TRBJ1-4; D remains unclear. V lost 6 bases and J lost 4, with 9 bases in between. The CDR3 is made up of 13 amino acids. CDR1 SEHNR and CDR2 FQNEAQ come from the germline V gene (reference sequence). CDR3: CASRRNSNEKLFF. CDR3 coding DNA: TGTGCCAGCAGGAGAAACAGTAATGAAAAACTGTTTTTT.